This T cell receptor (beta chain) is from a study of T-cell memory formation after mild COVID-19. Study background: Clusters were largely donor specific.

TCRalpha and TCRbeta libraries used 5'RACE with constant-segment primers and UMIs. MiXCR was run by TCRdb on the 5' RACE reads, yielding one entry per CDR3 protein. Among about 400,000 distinct CDR3 sequences listed, roughly 18% were seen once. This clonotype was seen more than once but under ten times. The antigen remains unidentified. Study-wide results and caveats: Clones that shrank (day 15 to 85) were balanced CD4/CD8, whereas later expanders leaned CD4+.

The germline CDR1 and CDR2 sequences are ENHRY and SYGVKD. V gave up 5 bases and J gave up 1 base; unmatched junction bases: 7. CDR3 size: 15 residues. The TCR comes from a man aged 18 to 30 who had mild COVID-19 (a few samples of this study predate the infection). Cell type and time point are not known. Sequencing was done on a sample of PBMCs or a T cell subset sorted from them (not recorded which). The chain combines TRBV10-3 with TRBJ1-2; 7 positions match TRBD1. The DNA for the CDR3 is TGTGCCATCAGTTCATGGACAGGCGATAACTATGGCTACACCTTC. Encoded protein: CAISSWTGDNYGYTF.